The 14 T cell receptor beta chains given below trace back to one sample, sequenced in a study of Ad26.COV2.S vaccination and SARS-CoV-2 variants. Treatment in this sample: approximately 18 received Ad26.COV2.S at low or high dose, single or two shots; about 5 received placebo; per-sample allocation not given. On day 63 after the first injection, vaccine and placebo recipients gave samples. Some clones are missing from TCRdb's copy, which holds only in-frame ones; the method was immunoSEQ multiplex PCR. The sample has some 420,000 clones, approximately 90% seen once. Here the sequenced sample was peripheral blood, taken in a trial of Ad26.COV2.S vaccine versus placebo. The origin of the receptors is a person aged 18-65 years who received the Ad26.COV2.S COVID-19 vaccine or a placebo.

V usage is TRBV4-3 and J usage is TRBJ1-2; tentatively, D is TRBD1 (6 bases). Trimming stripped 0 bases from V and 6 bases from J, with 14 bases between. The CDR3 has 15 residues. Germline lookup yields CDR1 LGHNA and CDR2 YSLEER. CDR3 DNA: TGCGCCAGCAGCCAAGATCCGCAGGGGAGAGATGGCTACACCTTC. The encoded protein is CASSQDPQGRDGYTF.

The rearrangement uses TRBV5-1 and TRBJ2-2; no clear D gene. Trimming took 5 bases from V and 1 from J, leaving 9 bases between them. CDR3 length: 14 residues. From germline, CDR1 is SGHRS and CDR2 YFSETQ. CDR3 in DNA: TGCGCCAGCAGAATGGCGCGGAACACCGGGGAGCTGTTTTTT. The encoded protein is CASRMARNTGELFF.

This chain uses TRBV19 with TRBJ1-3; D ambiguous. The CDR3 extends over 17 amino acids. Deletions cut 5 bases from V and 0 bases from J, with 17 bases between. The germline V gene has CDR1 LNHDA and CDR2 SQIVND (reference sequence). As DNA, the CDR3 is TGTGCCAGTAGTCGTGTTGCCGGCAGTTACTCTGGAAACACCATATATTTT. Protein: CASSRVAGSYSGNTIYF.

J is TRBJ2-4 and V is TRBV3-1 (or the pseudogene TRBV3-2); perhaps TRBD2 as D (5 bases). Trimming removed 0 bases from V and 0 bases from J, with 9 bases in between. CDR1 is LGHDT and CDR2 is YNNKEL in the germline V gene (reference sequence). The CDR3 is 16 amino acids. CDR3: CASSQDQRLAKNIQYF. The DNA of the CDR3 is TGTGCCAGCAGCCAAGACCAGCGGCTAGCCAAAAACATTCAGTACTTC.

This chain links TRBV24-1 with TRBJ2-1; TRBD1 is a possible D gene (5 bases). The germline CDR1 and CDR2 sequences are KGHDR and SFDVKD. With 5 bases removed from V and 4 bases from J, the gap between germline ends came to 11 bases. CDR3 length: 14 amino acids. The CDR3 is CATSGQGSYNEQFF. CDR3 DNA: TGTGCCACCAGTGGGCAGGGATCATACAATGAGCAGTTCTTC.

V usage is TRBV4-3 and J usage is TRBJ1-2; 11 nucleotides align to TRBD1. Germline V gene lookup returns CDR1 LGHNA and CDR2 YSLEER. This CDR3 has 15 residues. The trim removed 4 bases at V and 6 bases at J, leaving 7 bases unmatched. CDR3 in amino acids: CASSPQDRGLDGYTF. The CDR3 bases are TGCGCCAGCAGCCCACAGGACAGGGGGCTGGATGGCTACACCTTC.

The rearrangement joins TRBV20-1 to TRBJ2-3; 9 bases line up with TRBD2. Germline trimming cut 3 bases from V and 1 base from J; bases unmatched to any gene: 5. CDR3 length: 15 amino acids. Per germline, CDR1 DFQATT and CDR2 SNEGSKA (reference sequence). In DNA, the CDR3 is TGCAGTGCTAGTTTGGAGCGGGGGGGCACAGATACGCAGTATTTT. Encoded protein: CSASLERGGTDTQYF.

The chain employs TRBV28 and TRBJ1-2, with 8 bases fitting TRBD1. V shed 4 bases and J 6 bases; nucleotides not matched to a gene: 7. The CDR3 consists of 14 residues. Germline V gives CDR1 MDHEN, CDR2 SYDVKM. This chain's CDR3 is CASSSSDRVNGYTF. The CDR3 nucleotides are TGTGCCAGCAGTTCGTCGGACAGGGTTAATGGCTACACCTTC.

This chain links TRBV5-4 with TRBJ2-4; D not certain. Germline V gene sequence: CDR1 SGHNT, CDR2 YYREEE (reference sequence). There are 15 residues in the CDR3. Deletions cut 0 bases from V and 0 bases from J, with 7 bases between. This CDR3 reads CASSLASVAKNIQYF. The CDR3 coding sequence is TGTGCCAGCAGCTTGGCCTCTGTAGCCAAAAACATTCAGTACTTC.

The rearrangement uses TRBV19 and TRBJ2-7, with D possibly matching TRBD1 (6 bases). The CDR3 totals 13 residues. Trimming took off 3 bases at V and 3 bases at J, with 9 bases between the two ends. CDR1 and CDR2 (germline): LNHDA, SQIVND (reference sequence). The CDR3 protein is CASSIDRHYEQYF. CDR3 sequence (DNA): TGTGCCAGTAGTATCGACAGGCACTACGAGCAGTACTTC.

This chain uses TRBV18 with TRBJ1-2, with D hard to call. V was shortened by 2 bases and J by 6 bases, with 10 bases between the two germline ends. Germline CDR1 KGHSH, CDR2 LQKENI. The length of the CDR3 is 13 residues. CDR3 in amino acids: CASSPGVRDGYTF. For the CDR3, the DNA is TGTGCCAGCTCACCAGGGGTCAGAGATGGCTACACCTTC.

The CDR3 DNA reads as TGTGCCAGCAGCTTGGCGGGGAACCGATACGAGCAGTACTTC. It translates to CASSLAGNRYEQYF. This chain links TRBV13 with TRBJ2-7; weak D call: TRBD2 (6 bases). This CDR3 is built from 14 residues. Germline V gene data show CDR1 as PRHDT and CDR2 as FYEKMQ (reference sequence). The V end lost 3 bases, the J end lost 4 bases, and 13 bases lay between the germline ends.

The J gene is TRBJ1-2, the V gene TRBV5-1, with 8 bases aligning to TRBD1. The V gene end was trimmed by 0 bases and the J gene end by 3 bases; junction bases not matched to a gene: 7. The CDR3 length is 16 residues. The germline V gene has CDR1 SGHRS and CDR2 YFSETQ. The CDR3 sequence: CASSLDPGGTYYGYTF. The DNA for the CDR3 is TGCGCCAGCAGCTTGGACCCAGGGGGCACTTACTATGGCTACACCTTC.

The chain joins TRBV19 to TRBJ1-5; perhaps TRBD1 as D (5 bases). The V gene's germline CDR1 is LNHDA and CDR2 SQIVND (reference sequence). CDR3 length equals 12 residues. V was trimmed by 5 bases and J by 4 bases, leaving 6 bases between them. Here the CDR3 reads CASSAGNQPQHF. The CDR3 DNA sequence: TGTGCCAGTAGTGCAGGGAATCAGCCCCAGCATTTT. Full variable domain (remainder filled in from reference TRBV19 and TRBJ1-5): DGGITQSPKYLFRKEGQNVTLSCEQNLNHDAMYWYRQDPGQGLRLIYYSQIVNDFQKGDIAEGYSVSREKKESFPLTVTSAQKNPTAFYLCASSAGNQPQHFGDGTRLSIL.